Here is one TCR beta chain with its context. The antigen is not known. CDR3 length equals 13 residues. The V segment lost 6 bases and the J segment 5 bases; nucleotides outside the gene matches: 5. The sample comes from a study of read filtering for tumor transcriptome and immune sequencing. Study-wide results and limits: IR-seq captured clonotypes deeper and more reliably than RNA-seq.

From roughly 0.4 ug of RNA, a library with molecular barcoded alpha/delta and beta/gamma adaptors was made. TCRdb used MiXCR to reprocess the reads, holding one entry per CDR3 protein. In the table there are more than 45,000 distinct CDR3 sequences, 12% of which are singletons. Sequencing was performed on a population of CD138-negative cells sorted from bone marrow. This clonotype originated in a donor aged 40 or older with multiple myeloma. The rearrangement joins TRBV12-3 or TRBV12-4 to TRBJ2-5; 8 positions match TRBD1. As DNA, the CDR3 is TGTGCCAGCAGCAGGGGGCGCCGGGAGACCCAGTACTTC. Protein sequence: CASSRGRRETQYF.